A selection of T cell receptor beta chains follows, all from one sample in a study of blood T cells in healthy people across ages. TCRdb re-called the 5' RACE reads with MiXCR, one entry per CDR3 protein. The sample holds more than 700,000 distinct CDR3 sequences; 53% are singletons and the top ten take about 38%. The sequencing input was blood. The receptors stem from an older man in good health. CDR3s include the opening cysteine and the closing phenylalanine or tryptophan. D genes are given only for firm matches. Clone size is shown for a subset of rows, as once, few, many or a class of expanded clone.

V	J	D	size	CDR3	DNA
TRBV7-2	TRBJ2-7	NA	NA	CASSLLSSYNEQYF	TGTGCCAGCAGCTTACTGAGCTCCTACAATGAGCAGTACTTC
TRBV10-3	TRBJ2-3	TRBD1	NA	CAISERDLDGTGGTDTQYF	TGTGCCATCAGTGAGCGCGATTTGGACGGGACAGGGGGTACAGATACGCAGTATTTT
TRBV29-1	TRBJ2-4	TRBD1	many	CSVGTGGKNIQYF	TGCAGCGTTGGGACAGGGGGAAAAAACATTCAGTACTTC
TRBV2	TRBJ2-3	TRBD1	few	CASSVDRGHRYAYF	TGTGCCAGCAGCGTGGACAGGGGACACAGATACGCGTATTTT
TRBV24-1	TRBJ2-2	NA	NA	CATSVGVNTGELFF	TGTGCCACCAGTGTAGGTGTTAACACCGGGGAGCTGTTTTTT
TRBV24-1	TRBJ2-2	TRBD2	few	CATSSSGRANTGELFF	TGTGCCACCAGCTCGAGCGGGAGGGCGAACACCGGGGAGCTGTTTTTT
TRBV6-1	TRBJ2-1	NA	NA	CASSSGNSYNEQFF	TGTGCCAGCAGTAGCGGAAATTCCTACAATGAGCAGTTCTTC
TRBV6-6	TRBJ1-4	NA	few	CASSYGGSRGLFF	TGTGCCAGCAGTTACGGGGGTTCGAGGGGACTGTTTTTT
TRBV10-3	TRBJ2-7	TRBD1	NA	CVISGQGGLYEQYF	TGTGTCATCAGTGGACAGGGTGGACTATATGAGCAGTACTTC
TRBV30	TRBJ1-1	TRBD1	NA	CAWSAGGDTEAFF	TGTGCCTGGAGTGCAGGGGGGGACACTGAAGCTTTCTTT
TRBV7-2	TRBJ2-5	NA	NA	CASSPYRASWEQYF	TGTGCCAGCAGCCCCTACAGGGCGTCGTGGGAGCAGTACTTC
TRBV7-6	TRBJ1-5	NA	NA	CASTLAPPVGYSNQPQHF	TGTGCCAGCACCCTAGCCCCTCCGGTTGGGTATAGCAATCAGCCCCAGCATTTT
TRBV29-1	TRBJ2-6	TRBD1	NA	CSVEGGTGEGNVLTF	TGCAGCGTTGAAGGGGGGACAGGGGAGGGCAACGTCCTGACTTTC
TRBV9	TRBJ2-5	NA	NA	CASSPGVAQETQYF	TGTGCCAGCAGCCCGGGGGTGGCACAAGAGACCCAGTACTTC
TRBV9	TRBJ2-1	TRBD2	NA	CASSDGTRPHNEQFF	TGTGCCAGCAGCGACGGGACTAGGCCCCACAATGAGCAGTTCTTC